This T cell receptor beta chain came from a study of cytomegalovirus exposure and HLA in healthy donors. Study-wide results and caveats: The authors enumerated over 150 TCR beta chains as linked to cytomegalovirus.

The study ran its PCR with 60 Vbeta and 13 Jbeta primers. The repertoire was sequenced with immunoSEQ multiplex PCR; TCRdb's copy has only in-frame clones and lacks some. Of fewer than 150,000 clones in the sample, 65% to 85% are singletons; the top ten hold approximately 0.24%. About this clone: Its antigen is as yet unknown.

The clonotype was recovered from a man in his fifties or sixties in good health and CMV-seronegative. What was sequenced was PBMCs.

The CDR3 loop is CASSGGGTNEKLFF. CDR3 DNA sequence: TGTGCCAGCAGCGGAGGAGGGACTAATGAAAAACTGTTTTTT. The chain combines TRBV9 with TRBJ1-4, with D uncertain. The CDR3 is 14 residues long. Trimming pared 3 bases from V and 2 bases from J, leaving 8 bases between. Germline V gives CDR1 SGDLS, CDR2 YYNGEE.